This T cell receptor beta chain was retrieved from a study of monozygotic twins with inflammatory bowel disease. Study-wide results and caveats: Twins with IBD were found to have lower TCRbeta diversity (inverse Simpson) than healthy co-twins. Researchers were unable to tell different T cell subtypes apart.

Remarks on this clonotype: Antigen unknown.

UMIs bearing a 6-nucleotide sample barcode were added through template switching. Using the 5' RACE reads, TCRdb records one entry per CDR3 protein without DNA. The sample totals hundreds of thousands of distinct CDR3 sequences. The CDR3 totals 17 residues. Germline loops: CDR1 SGHRS, CDR2 YFSETQ. This sequence originates from a human donor with ulcerative colitis or Crohn's disease, or a healthy co-twin of an affected twin (not recorded which). V gene TRBV5-1 combines with J gene TRBJ1-4. Sample: blood. This CDR3 is CASSLMIKGSPNEKLFF.